Below are 17 T cell receptor beta chains sequenced from a single sample in a study of blood T cell repertoires in COVID-19. Sequencing was performed with immunoSEQ multiplex PCR; in TCRdb, only in-frame clones are kept and a portion is missing. The repertoire holds roughly 240,000 clones, with 70% to 90% as singletons. Material: PBMCs or T cells enriched from blood (not recorded which). The receptors here all came from a man aged 50 or older who had been exposed to COVID-19.

The rearrangement uses TRBV5-1 and TRBJ2-2; 7 bases fit TRBD1. V shed 2 bases, J shed 4 bases, and the junction held 2 bases outside the gene matches. The length of the CDR3 is 14 residues. Germline CDR1 and CDR2: SGHRS and YFSETQ. DNA of the CDR3: TGCGCCAGCAGCTTAGGACAGGCCACCGGGGAGCTGTTTTTT. Amino acid sequence: CASSLGQATGELFF.

This clone appeared a single time. The gene calls are TRBV18 and TRBJ1-1, with unresolved D. V shed 0 bases and J shed 4 bases, with 9 bases lying between them. The CDR3 sequence is 14 residues long. Germline CDR1 KGHSH, CDR2 LQKENI. CDR3 amino acids: CASSPPPSPTEAFF. Written as DNA, the CDR3 is TGTGCCAGCTCACCACCGCCCAGTCCCACTGAAGCTTTCTTT.

CDR3 sequence: CASSLGGEQGNYGYTF. Here the CDR3 DNA reads TGTGCCAGCAGTTTAGGAGGGGAACAGGGGAACTATGGCTACACCTTC. This chain connects TRBV28 to TRBJ1-2; the match to TRBD1 covers 7 bases. CDR3 length: 16 amino acids. CDR1 and CDR2 from the germline V gene are MDHEN and SYDVKM. The V segment lost 2 bases and the J segment 2 bases; nucleotides outside the gene matches: 8.

The chain employs TRBV9 and TRBJ1-1; the match to TRBD1 covers 11 bases. CDR3 size: 15 residues. CDR1 and CDR2 (germline): SGDLS, YYNGEE. After removal of 4 bases from V and 5 bases from J, the junction contained 7 bases not matched to a gene. DNA of the CDR3: TGTGCCAGCAGCCACGGGACAGGGGGAAGAACTGAAGCTTTCTTT. Its translation: CASSHGTGGRTEAFF. The complete variable domain, with remaining parts taken from reference TRBV9 and TRBJ1-1, reads DSGVTQTPKHLITATGQRVTLRCSPRSGDLSVYWYQQSLDQGLQFLIQYYNGEERAKGNILERFSAQQFPDLHSELNLSSLELGDSALYFCASSHGTGGRTEAFFGQGTRLTVV.

The genes are TRBV19 and TRBJ1-1, with D perhaps TRBD1 (6 bases). Germline CDR1 is LNHDA and CDR2 is SQIVND (reference sequence). The V gene lost 5 bases and the J gene lost 4 bases, with 11 bases spanning the gap. The CDR3 length is 13 residues. CDR3 region: CASSPEGVTEAFF. CDR3 in DNA: TGTGCCAGTAGTCCAGAGGGGGTCACTGAAGCTTTCTTT. The full variable domain, rest sourced from reference TRBV19 and TRBJ1-1, is DGGITQSPKYLFRKEGQNVTLSCEQNLNHDAMYWYRQDPGQGLRLIYYSQIVNDFQKGDIAEGYSVSREKKESFPLTVTSAQKNPTAFYLCASSPEGVTEAFFGQGTRLTVV.

The V and J genes are TRBV7-2 and TRBJ2-3; D remains unclear. V was pared by 3 bases and J by 2 bases, with 6 bases between. The CDR3 runs to 13 residues. Germline V gives CDR1 SGHTA, CDR2 FQGNSA. CDR3 nucleotide sequence: TGTGCCAGCAGCTTCAGTATCACAGATACGCAGTATTTT. Amino acids: CASSFSITDTQYF. The variable domain in full, with the rest retrieved from reference TRBV7-2 and TRBJ2-3, is GAGVSQSPSNKVTEKGKDVELRCDPISGHTALYWYRQSLGQGLEFLIYFQGNSAPDKSGLPSDRFSAERTGGSVSTLTIQRTQQEDSAVYLCASSFSITDTQYFGPGTRLTVL.

V and J are TRBV28 and TRBJ1-5; D might be TRBD1 (5 bases). The CDR3 has 16 amino acids. Germline V gene sequence: CDR1 MDHEN, CDR2 SYDVKM. The V end lost 4 bases, the J end lost 4 bases, and 17 bases lay between the germline ends. CDR3 in DNA: TGTGCCAGCAGTTCCCTCAGCTCCGGGGGTAATCAGCCCCAGCATTTT. Translated: CASSSLSSGGNQPQHF. Complete variable domain (other parts from reference TRBV28 and TRBJ1-5): DVKVTQSSRYLVKRTGEKVFLECVQDMDHENMFWYRQDPGLGLRLIYFSYDVKMKEKGDIPEGYSVSREKKERFSLILESASTNQTSMYLCASSSLSSGGNQPQHFGDGTRLSIL.

The rearrangement joins TRBV5-4 to TRBJ1-4; D is unresolved. Germline V lookup: CDR1 SGHNT, CDR2 YYREEE (reference sequence). The CDR3 length is 14 residues. With 2 bases removed from V and 2 bases from J, the gap between germline ends came to 7 bases. CDR3 region: CASSLGSTNEKLFF. DNA of the CDR3: TGTGCCAGCAGCTTAGGGAGCACTAATGAAAAACTGTTTTTT.

Note on this clone: Distinct nucleotide sequences in the sample also encode this CDR3. The chain couples TRBV5-1 to TRBJ1-1; 8 positions match TRBD1. Trimming took 6 bases from V and 2 from J; bases not matched to a gene: 6. Germline loops: CDR1 SGHRS, CDR2 YFSETQ. The CDR3 covers 14 residues. CDR3 DNA sequence: TGCGCCAGCAAAGGACAGGGCCCTAACACTGAAGCTTTCTTT. Amino acids: CASKGQGPNTEAFF.

This clone was detected only a few times. The CDR3 protein is CASSTHPRRGTRGVYEQYV. The CDR3 nucleotides are TGTGCCAGCAGCACCCATCCCCGGAGAGGGACTAGAGGAGTCTACGAGCAGTACGTC. The chain uses TRBV9 and TRBJ2-7; TRBD2 aligns across 8 bases. The V segment lost 4 bases and the J segment 3 bases; nucleotides outside the gene matches: 21. Germline CDR1 reads SGDLS; CDR2 reads YYNGEE. The CDR3 has 19 amino acids.

This clone was seen ten or more times. The chain links TRBV3-1 (or the pseudogene TRBV3-2) to TRBJ2-6, with D perhaps TRBD1 (6 bases). Trimming took 6 bases from V and 0 from J, leaving 18 bases between them. CDR1 and CDR2 (germline): LGHDT, YNNKEL (reference sequence). This CDR3 region has 18 residues. The CDR3 reads CASRNLWQGNSGANVLTF. As DNA, the CDR3 is TGTGCCAGCAGGAACCTGTGGCAGGGGAACTCTGGGGCCAACGTCCTGACTTTC.

This chain joins TRBV5-1 and TRBJ2-2; 10 positions match TRBD1. The CDR3 contains 16 residues. The germline V gene has CDR1 SGHRS and CDR2 YFSETQ. The J segment lost 3 bases and the V segment lost 5 bases, leaving 7 bases of the junction unmatched. CDR3 protein: CASRPPGTGDTGELFF. The CDR3 DNA follows: TGCGCCAGCAGACCTCCCGGGACAGGGGACACCGGGGAGCTGTTTTTT.

This sequence joins TRBV18 and TRBJ2-3; 11 bases are a match to TRBD2. Germline V gene sequence: CDR1 KGHSH, CDR2 LQKENI. The CDR3 has 17 amino acids. Unmatched junction bases numbered 4, after V lost 2 bases and J lost 0 bases. CDR3 DNA: TGTGCCAGCTCACCAGCGACTAGCGGGGTTAGCACAGATACGCAGTATTTT. As protein: CASSPATSGVSTDTQYF. Full variable domain (remainder filled in from reference TRBV18 and TRBJ2-3): NAGVMQNPRHLVRRRGQEARLRCSPMKGHSHVYWYRQLPEEGLKFMVYLQKENIIDESGMPKERFSAEFPKEGPSILRIQQVVRGDSAAYFCASSPATSGVSTDTQYFGPGTRLTVL.

The count of this clone is one. This chain connects TRBV7-2 to TRBJ2-7; TRBD1 matches at 7 bases. The CDR3 sequence is 13 residues long. The V gene end was trimmed by 2 bases and the J gene end by 5 bases; junction bases not matched to a gene: 3. Germline V CDR1 and CDR2: SGHTA, FQGNSA. CDR3 in amino acids: CASSLQGDNEQYF. The CDR3 DNA reads TGTGCCAGCAGCTTACAGGGGGACAACGAGCAGTACTTC.

This clone turned up a few times. This sequence joins TRBV4-2 and TRBJ1-5; D not certain. V was trimmed by 4 bases and J by 4 bases, leaving 14 bases between them. CDR3 length: 15 amino acids. Germline CDR1 reads LGHNA; CDR2 reads YNFKEQ. CDR3 amino acids: CASSPQFRGNQPQHF. The CDR3 DNA sequence: TGTGCCAGCAGCCCTCAATTCAGAGGAAATCAGCCCCAGCATTTT.

This chain connects TRBV5-1 to TRBJ2-3, with 9 nucleotides matching TRBD2. The CDR3 spans 16 residues. The germline CDR1 and CDR2 sequences are SGHRS and YFSETQ. V shed 3 bases and J 4 bases; nucleotides not matched to a gene: 9. CDR3 in DNA: TGCGCCAGCAGCTCCGCCAGGGCGGGAGGGGCAGATACGCAGTATTTT. This encodes CASSSARAGGADTQYF.

The chain's CDR3 is CASSPGTGQVQETQYF. CDR3 DNA: TGTGCCAGCTCACCAGGGACGGGACAGGTCCAAGAGACCCAGTACTTC. This chain uses TRBV18 with TRBJ2-5; 8 positions agree with TRBD1. CDR1 is KGHSH, CDR2 LQKENI, per germline. The V and J ends lost 2 bases and 1 base, in that order; junction bases with no gene match: 6. The CDR3 contains 16 residues.